A selection of T cell receptor beta chains follows, all from one sample in a study of blood T cell repertoires in COVID-19. This table comes from immunoSEQ multiplex PCR, and its TCRdb copy is limited to in-frame clones, with some not included. The sample contains around 85,000 clones, roughly 83% of which appear only once. Sequencing used peripheral blood. These receptors all come from a man in his fifties or sixties with active COVID-19. CDR3s include the opening cysteine and the closing phenylalanine or tryptophan. Each record gives: J gene, V gene, CDR3 protein.

TRBJ2-1 TRBV28 CASRTSGQLPYNEQFF
TRBJ2-7 TRBV4-3 CASSQAGAGGVYYEQYF
TRBJ1-1 TRBV4-2 CASSQDLRLSAFF
TRBJ2-1 TRBV9 CASSEGGTAYEQFF
TRBJ2-1 TRBV28 CASSFTPQNNEQFF
TRBJ1-1 TRBV29-1 CSVGVVTEAFF
TRBJ1-1 TRBV7-2 CASRRERVGTEAFF
TRBJ1-6 TRBV28 CASSVPITGGNSPLHF
TRBJ2-5 TRBV29-1 CSGFFRGGGETQYF
TRBJ2-7 TRBV5-1 CASSSGVSYEQYF
TRBJ2-7 TRBV28 CASRGQTFYEQYF
TRBJ1-1 TRBV19 CASKTGGLIYSEAFF
TRBJ1-2 TRBV9 CASSLSGGTYGYTF
TRBJ2-3 TRBV9 CASSVSGKADTQYF
TRBJ2-7 TRBV6-4 CASSDSSVDEQYF
TRBJ1-1 TRBV18 CASSPQGLRAFF
TRBJ1-2 TRBV28 CASSLSDVWAYTF
TRBJ1-5 TRBV25-1 CASSESGFGQPQHF
TRBJ1-3 TRBV4-1 CASSQDNSGIGNTIYF
TRBJ2-2 TRBV27 CASSPDRLNTGELFF
TRBJ1-5 TRBV30 CAWSVRGQGRQPQHF
TRBJ2-1 TRBV19 CASSMVIRTTRGSTLPFNEQFF
TRBJ1-6 TRBV6-5 CASSYSDIIGSPLHF
TRBJ2-7 TRBV30 CAWNRLAGSHEQYF
TRBJ1-2 TRBV20-1 CSASMSNYGYTF
TRBJ1-2 TRBV5-1 CASSWGTVDGYTF
TRBJ2-2 TRBV2 CASSEDKNTGELFF
TRBJ2-1 TRBV7-6 CASSPQQLNEQFF
TRBJ1-6 TRBV5-1 CASSLATGGSSPLHF
TRBJ2-3 TRBV10-3 CAIMGQEHDTQYF
TRBJ2-3 TRBV7-2 CASSSEPGLAGGPSDTQYF
TRBJ1-1 TRBV21-1 CARPAVRMVNEAFF
TRBJ1-1 TRBV4-2 CASSQDQRFRTEAFF
TRBJ1-6 TRBV27 CASSISRGDSPLHF
TRBJ2-2 TRBV12-3/TRBV12-4 CASRQDRPGELFF
TRBJ1-5 TRBV4-2 CASSQGGTGVNQPQHF
TRBJ1-1 TRBV4-1 CASSQSSPGQGITEAFF
TRBJ1-5 TRBV6-6 CASSYSREGNQPQHF
TRBJ2-7 TRBV9 CASSQGAGVAYEQYF
TRBJ2-4 TRBV7-8 CASSFRGESAKNIQYF
TRBJ2-3 TRBV21-1 CASSKRRDRGRWNRSSTDTQYF
TRBJ1-2 TRBV19 CASTALAGGYTF
TRBJ1-6 TRBV7-2 CASSLDFAGTPLHF
TRBJ1-2 TRBV29-1 CSVDRGGGYTF
TRBJ2-7 TRBV27 CASSPGTGYEQYF